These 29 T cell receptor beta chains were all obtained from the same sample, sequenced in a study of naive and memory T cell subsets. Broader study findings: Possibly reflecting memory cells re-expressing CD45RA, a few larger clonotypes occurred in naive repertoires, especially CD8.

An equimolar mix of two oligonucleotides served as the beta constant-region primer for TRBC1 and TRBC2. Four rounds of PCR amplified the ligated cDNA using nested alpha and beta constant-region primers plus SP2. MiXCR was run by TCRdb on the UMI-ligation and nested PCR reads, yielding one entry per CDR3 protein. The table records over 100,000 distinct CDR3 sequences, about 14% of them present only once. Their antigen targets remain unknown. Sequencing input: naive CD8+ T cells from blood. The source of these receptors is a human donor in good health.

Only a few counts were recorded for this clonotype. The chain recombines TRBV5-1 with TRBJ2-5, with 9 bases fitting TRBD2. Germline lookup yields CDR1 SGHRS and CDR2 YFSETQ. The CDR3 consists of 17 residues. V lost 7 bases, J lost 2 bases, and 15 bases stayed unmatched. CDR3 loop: CASQRPGASGVQETQYF. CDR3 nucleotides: TGCGCCAGCCAACGGCCGGGGGCTAGCGGGGTTCAAGAGACCCAGTACTTC.

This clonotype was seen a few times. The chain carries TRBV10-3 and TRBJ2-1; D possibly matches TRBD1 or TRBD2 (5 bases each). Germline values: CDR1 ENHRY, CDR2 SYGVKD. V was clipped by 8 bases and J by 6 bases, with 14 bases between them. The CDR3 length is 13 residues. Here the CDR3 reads CAIGRQMANEQFF. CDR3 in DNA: TGTGCCATCGGGAGACAGATGGCCAATGAGCAGTTCTTC.

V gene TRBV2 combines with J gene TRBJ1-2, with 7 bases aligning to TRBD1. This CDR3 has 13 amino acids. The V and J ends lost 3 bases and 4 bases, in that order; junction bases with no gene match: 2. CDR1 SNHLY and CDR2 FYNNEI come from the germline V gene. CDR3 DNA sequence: TGTGCCAGCAGTGAGGGGACAGCCTATGGCTACACCTTC. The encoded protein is CASSEGTAYGYTF.

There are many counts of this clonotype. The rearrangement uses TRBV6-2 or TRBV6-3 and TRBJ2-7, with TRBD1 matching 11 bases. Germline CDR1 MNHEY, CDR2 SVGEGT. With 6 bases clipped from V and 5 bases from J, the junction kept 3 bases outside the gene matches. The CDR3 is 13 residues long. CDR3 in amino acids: CASSGTGGNEQYF. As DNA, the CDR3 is TGTGCCAGCAGCGGGACAGGGGGAAACGAGCAGTACTTC.

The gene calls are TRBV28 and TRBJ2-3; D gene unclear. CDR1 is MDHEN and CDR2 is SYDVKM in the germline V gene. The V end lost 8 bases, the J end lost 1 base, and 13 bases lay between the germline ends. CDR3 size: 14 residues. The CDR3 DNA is TGTGCCAGCCTCTTAGTTTCGGGCACAGATACGCAGTATTTT. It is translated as CASLLVSGTDTQYF.

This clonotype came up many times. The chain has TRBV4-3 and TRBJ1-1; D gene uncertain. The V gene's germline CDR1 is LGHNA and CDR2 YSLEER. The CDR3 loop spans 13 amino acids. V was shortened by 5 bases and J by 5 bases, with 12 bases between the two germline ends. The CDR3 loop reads CASSYVPGTEAFF. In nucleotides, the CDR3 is TGCGCCAGCAGCTACGTCCCGGGAACTGAAGCTTTCTTT.

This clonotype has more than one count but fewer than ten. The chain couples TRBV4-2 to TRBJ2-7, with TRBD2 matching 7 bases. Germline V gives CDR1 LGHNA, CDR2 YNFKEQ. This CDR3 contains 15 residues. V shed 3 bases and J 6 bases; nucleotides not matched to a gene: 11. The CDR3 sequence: CASSHGLGREGEQYF. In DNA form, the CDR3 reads TGTGCCAGCAGCCATGGGTTAGGCAGGGAGGGCGAGCAGTACTTC.

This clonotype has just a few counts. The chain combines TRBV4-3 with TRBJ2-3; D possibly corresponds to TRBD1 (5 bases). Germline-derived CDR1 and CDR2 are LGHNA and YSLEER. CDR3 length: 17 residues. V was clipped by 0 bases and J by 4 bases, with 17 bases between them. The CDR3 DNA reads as TGCGCCAGCAGCCAAGATTTGGCTGGGTGGGGCGCAGATACGCAGTATTTT. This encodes CASSQDLAGWGADTQYF.

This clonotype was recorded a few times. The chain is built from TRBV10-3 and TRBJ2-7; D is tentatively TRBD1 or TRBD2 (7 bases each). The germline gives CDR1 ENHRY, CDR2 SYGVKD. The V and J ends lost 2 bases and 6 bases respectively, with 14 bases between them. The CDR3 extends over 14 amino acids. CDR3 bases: TGTGCCATCAGTGAGACGACAGGGAGGGGCGAGCAGTACTTC. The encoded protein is CAISETTGRGEQYF.

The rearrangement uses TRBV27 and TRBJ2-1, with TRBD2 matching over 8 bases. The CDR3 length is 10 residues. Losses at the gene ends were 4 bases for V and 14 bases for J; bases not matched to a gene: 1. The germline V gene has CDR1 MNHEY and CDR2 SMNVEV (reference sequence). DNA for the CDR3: TGTGCCAGCAGTTCGGGGGGGGAGTTCTTC. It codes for CASSSGGEFF.

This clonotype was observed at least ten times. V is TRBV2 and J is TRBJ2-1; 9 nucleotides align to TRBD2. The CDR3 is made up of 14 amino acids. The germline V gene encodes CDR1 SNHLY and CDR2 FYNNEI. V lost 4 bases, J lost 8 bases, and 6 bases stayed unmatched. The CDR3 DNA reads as TGTGCCAGCAGTGGTAGCGGGAGTCAAGATGAGCAGTTCTTC. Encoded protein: CASSGSGSQDEQFF.

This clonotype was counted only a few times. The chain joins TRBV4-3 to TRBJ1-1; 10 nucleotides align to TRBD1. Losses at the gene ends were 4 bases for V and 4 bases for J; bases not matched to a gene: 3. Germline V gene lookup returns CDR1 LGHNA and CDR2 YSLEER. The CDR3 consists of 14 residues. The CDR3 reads CASSPGQGSTEAFF. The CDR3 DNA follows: TGCGCCAGCAGCCCGGGACAGGGGTCCACTGAAGCTTTCTTT.

Written as DNA, the CDR3 is TGTGCCAGCAGTCCTACCCCTAGCGGGATTAAAGATACGCAGTATTTT. Residues: CASSPTPSGIKDTQYF. This rearrangement joins TRBV12-3 or TRBV12-4 to TRBJ2-3, with 9 bases lining up with TRBD2. The CDR3 loop spans 16 amino acids. Trimming at V came to 5 bases and at J to 5 bases, leaving 11 bases not matched to a gene.

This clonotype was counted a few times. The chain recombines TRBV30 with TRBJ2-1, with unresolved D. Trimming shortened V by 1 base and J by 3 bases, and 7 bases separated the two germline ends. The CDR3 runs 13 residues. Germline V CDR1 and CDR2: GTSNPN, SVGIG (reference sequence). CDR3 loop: CAWSGSSYNEQFF. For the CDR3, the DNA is TGTGCCTGGAGTGGGTCTAGCTACAATGAGCAGTTCTTC.

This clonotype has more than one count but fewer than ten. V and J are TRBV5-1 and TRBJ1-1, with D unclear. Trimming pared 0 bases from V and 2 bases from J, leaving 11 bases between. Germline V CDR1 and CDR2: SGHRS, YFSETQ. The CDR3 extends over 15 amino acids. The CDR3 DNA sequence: TGCGCCAGCAGCTTGGCCCCGGATTTAAACACTGAAGCTTTCTTT. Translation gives CASSLAPDLNTEAFF.

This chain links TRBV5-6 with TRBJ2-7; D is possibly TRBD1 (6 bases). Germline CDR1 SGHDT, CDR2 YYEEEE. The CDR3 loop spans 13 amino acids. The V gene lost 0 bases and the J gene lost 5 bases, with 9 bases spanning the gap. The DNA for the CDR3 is TGTGCCAGCAGCTTGGGGGGGCGGGACGAGCAGTACTTC. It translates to CASSLGGRDEQYF.

CDR3 protein: CASSYSSGREEISYEQYF. DNA for the CDR3: TGTGCCAGCAGTTACTCTAGTGGCAGGGAGGAAATCAGCTACGAGCAGTACTTC. The chain links TRBV6-5 to TRBJ2-7; the D gene is possibly TRBD2 (6 bases). Germline V gene data show CDR1 as MNHEY and CDR2 as SVGAGI. The CDR3 is 18 residues long. The V end was cut by 0 bases, the J end by 3 bases, with 21 bases between.

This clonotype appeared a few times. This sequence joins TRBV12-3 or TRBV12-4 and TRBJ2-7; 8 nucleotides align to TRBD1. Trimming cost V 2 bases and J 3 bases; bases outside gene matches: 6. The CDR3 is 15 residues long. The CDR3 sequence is CASSLSGQGGYEQYF. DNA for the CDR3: TGTGCCAGCAGTTTATCCGGACAGGGAGGCTACGAGCAGTACTTC.

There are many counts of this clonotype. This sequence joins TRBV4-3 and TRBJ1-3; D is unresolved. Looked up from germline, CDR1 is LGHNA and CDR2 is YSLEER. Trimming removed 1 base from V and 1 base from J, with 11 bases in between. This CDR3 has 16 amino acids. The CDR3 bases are TGCGCCAGCAGCCAAGGCATGGGAGATTCTGGAAACACCATATATTTT. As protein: CASSQGMGDSGNTIYF.

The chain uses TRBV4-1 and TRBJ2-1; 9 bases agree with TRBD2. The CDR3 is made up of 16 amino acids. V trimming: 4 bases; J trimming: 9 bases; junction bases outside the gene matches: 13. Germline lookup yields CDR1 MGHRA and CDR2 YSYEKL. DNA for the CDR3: TGCGCCAGCAGCCTTGGACGGTGGCTAGCGGGGAGTGAGCAGTTCTTC. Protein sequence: CASSLGRWLAGSEQFF.

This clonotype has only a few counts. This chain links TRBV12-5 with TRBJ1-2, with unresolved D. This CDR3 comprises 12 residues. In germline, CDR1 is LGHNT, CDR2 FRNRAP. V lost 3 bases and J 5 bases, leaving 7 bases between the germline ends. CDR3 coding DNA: TGTGCTAGTGGTTTATCTGGTTATGGCTACACCTTC. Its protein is CASGLSGYGYTF.

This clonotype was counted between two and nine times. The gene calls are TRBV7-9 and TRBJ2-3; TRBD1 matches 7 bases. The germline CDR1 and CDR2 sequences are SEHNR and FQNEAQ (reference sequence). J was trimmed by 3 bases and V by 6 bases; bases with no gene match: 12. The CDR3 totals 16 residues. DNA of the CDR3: TGTGCCAGCAGGGGAACGGGGACAGCTTCAACAGATACGCAGTATTTT. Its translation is CASRGTGTASTDTQYF.

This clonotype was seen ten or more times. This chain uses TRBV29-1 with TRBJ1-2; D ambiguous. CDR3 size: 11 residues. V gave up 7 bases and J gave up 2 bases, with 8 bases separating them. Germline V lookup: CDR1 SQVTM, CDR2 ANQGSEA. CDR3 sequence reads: CSATLNYGYTF. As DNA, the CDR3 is TGCAGCGCAACACTGAACTATGGCTACACCTTC.

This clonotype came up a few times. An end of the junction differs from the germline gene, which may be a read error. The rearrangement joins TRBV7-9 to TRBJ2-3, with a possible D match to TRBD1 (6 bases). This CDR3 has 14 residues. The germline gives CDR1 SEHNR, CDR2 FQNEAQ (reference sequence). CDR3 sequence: CHSWGLQNTDTQYF. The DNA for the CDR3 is TGCCACTCCTGGGGGCTACAGAACACAGATACGCAGTATTTT.

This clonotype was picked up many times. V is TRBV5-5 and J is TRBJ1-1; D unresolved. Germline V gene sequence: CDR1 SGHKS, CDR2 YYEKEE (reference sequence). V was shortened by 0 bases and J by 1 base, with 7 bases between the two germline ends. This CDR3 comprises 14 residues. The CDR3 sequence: CASSLGSGNTEAFF. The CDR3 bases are TGTGCCAGCAGCTTGGGCTCCGGGAACACTGAAGCTTTCTTT.

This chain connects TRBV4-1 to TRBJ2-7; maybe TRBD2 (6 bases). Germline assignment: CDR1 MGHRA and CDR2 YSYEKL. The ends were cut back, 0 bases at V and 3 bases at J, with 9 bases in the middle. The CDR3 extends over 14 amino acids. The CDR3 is CASSQDGGVYEQYF. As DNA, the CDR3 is TGCGCCAGCAGCCAAGACGGGGGAGTCTACGAGCAGTACTTC.

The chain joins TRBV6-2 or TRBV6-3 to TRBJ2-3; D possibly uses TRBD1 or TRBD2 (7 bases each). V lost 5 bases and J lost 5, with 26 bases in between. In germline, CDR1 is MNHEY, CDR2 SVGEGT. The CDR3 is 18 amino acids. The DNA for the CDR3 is TGTGCCAGCAGTGGATTCCCGGGACAGAATCAGCGGGAAGATACGCAGTATTTT. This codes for CASSGFPGQNQREDTQYF.

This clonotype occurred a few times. The CDR3 coding sequence is TGTGCCAGCAGCTTTGGGTCGTACACAGATACGCAGTATTTT. Translating it yields CASSFGSYTDTQYF. The V gene is TRBV5-6, the J gene TRBJ2-3; D not resolved. V was clipped by 2 bases and J by 2 bases, with 9 bases between them. The CDR3 covers 14 residues. The V gene's germline CDR1 is SGHDT and CDR2 YYEEEE.

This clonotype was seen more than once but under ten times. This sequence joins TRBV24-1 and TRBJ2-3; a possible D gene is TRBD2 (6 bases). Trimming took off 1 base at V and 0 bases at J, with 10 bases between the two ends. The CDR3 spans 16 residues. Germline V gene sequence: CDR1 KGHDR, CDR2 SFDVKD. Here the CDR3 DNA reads TGTGCCACCAGTGATTTAGTAGCGGAGAGCACAGATACGCAGTATTTT. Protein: CATSDLVAESTDTQYF.